These T cell receptor beta chains were read from a single sample in a study of T cells in Graves' hyperthyroidism and ophthalmopathy. A single record per CDR3 protein comes from TCRdb applying MiXCR to the multiplex PCR reads. The sample lists about 410,000 distinct CDR3 sequences; approximately 15% were seen once. The sample was blood. The receptors stem from a young man with Graves' ophthalmopathy. The CDR3 runs from the conserved cysteine through the conserved F or W. Fields, in order: V gene, J gene, CDR3 length, CDR3 protein.

TRBV19	TRBJ1-1	13	CASTNRGLTAAFF
TRBV19	TRBJ2-6	17	CASSIVKGTAGANVLTF
TRBV4-1	TRBJ1-4	15	CASSRLTGENEKLFF
TRBV4-2	TRBJ2-5	15	CASSQDLWVSETQYF
TRBV5-1	TRBJ1-1	21	CASRKGGLTDSARLWSTEAFF
TRBV7-6	TRBJ2-3	15	CASSLARGGTDTQYF
TRBV27	TRBJ2-5	15	CASSLSVGLGETQYF
TRBV7-3	TRBJ2-1	13	CASSSATGNEQFF
TRBV20-1	TRBJ2-7	13	CAWSGLAAYEQYF
TRBV19	TRBJ2-2	14	CASSSWMNTGELFF
TRBV6-5	TRBJ1-4	14	CASSYHPGNEKLFF
TRBV15	TRBJ1-1	15	CATSRDRGPSTEAFF
TRBV7-8	TRBJ2-5	15	CASSPPQQGQETQYF
TRBV11-2	TRBJ2-3	16	CASSFLAGGSTDTQYF
TRBV20-1	TRBJ2-1	15	CSARRASGPYNEQFF
TRBV11-1	TRBJ2-7	14	CATSWDRNGREQYF
TRBV30	TRBJ2-1	14	CAWSKGLAGNEQFF
TRBV12-3/TRBV12-4	TRBJ2-2	15	CASSFKGGNTGELFF
TRBV9	TRBJ1-1	13	CASSKGVNTEAFF
TRBV11-2	TRBJ2-5	14	CASSLVYQVGTQYF
TRBV15	TRBJ2-1	17	CATSRDLSPSGPHEQFF
TRBV11-1	TRBJ2-7	16	CASSLVFRERAYEQYF
TRBV9	TRBJ2-1	22	CASSTRPPRPGQAPSSYNEQFF
TRBV19	TRBJ2-5	15	CASLPRAGGAETQYF
TRBV19	TRBJ1-1	14	CASTHEPGGSEAFF
TRBV7-2	TRBJ2-7	13	CASSLVGQAEQYF
TRBV6-1	TRBJ2-1	15	CASSQTSGRYNEQFF
TRBV27	TRBJ2-2	14	CASSPQGEPGELFF
TRBV20-1	TRBJ2-7	14	CSALLSGGSYEQYF
TRBV20-1	TRBJ2-1	14	CSAGALAGGGEQFF
TRBV24-1	TRBJ1-1	13	CATSEGTAFEAFF
TRBV12-3/TRBV12-4	TRBJ1-2	13	CATTPWSNYGYTF